This record concerns one T cell receptor beta chain sequence. The data derive from a study of blood T cell repertoires in COVID-19. Data came from immunoSEQ multiplex PCR; TCRdb stores just in-frame clones and leaves some out. This table holds over 90,000 clones, around 87% found once. CDR1 SEHNR and CDR2 FQNEAQ come from the germline V gene (reference sequence). CDR3 size: 14 residues. V trimming: 2 bases; J trimming: 5 bases; junction bases outside the gene matches: 6. The sequence was collected from a human donor in a cohort sampled during active COVID-19. Sequencing input: peripheral blood. The V gene is TRBV7-9, the J gene TRBJ2-7; 7 nucleotides match TRBD2. The CDR3 DNA sequence: TGTGCCAGCAGCTTACTCGCGGGAGTTCACGAGCAGTACTTC. It translates to CASSLLAGVHEQYF. The full variable domain, rest sourced from reference TRBV7-9 and TRBJ2-7, is DTGVSQNPRHKITKRGQNVTFRCDPISEHNRLYWYRQTLGQGPEFLTYFQNEAQLEKSRLLSDRFSAERPKGSFSTLEIQRTEQGDSAMYLCASSLLAGVHEQYFGPGTRLTVT.